The 27 T cell receptor beta chains below all came from one sample that was sequenced in a study of T cells in Graves' hyperthyroidism and ophthalmopathy. The TCR beta CDR3 regions underwent amplification using RNA transcripts as the source. HTBI primers drove first-round RT-PCR of the TCR CDR3. In TCRdb, the multiplex PCR reads were re-called with MiXCR into one record per CDR3 protein. The sample yields a few hundred thousand distinct CDR3 sequences, around 17% seen once. The sample consisted of blood. These TCRs come from a man in his forties or fifties with Graves' hyperthyroidism.

The sample holds many counts of this clonotype. The chain joins TRBV12-3 or TRBV12-4 to TRBJ2-3; TRBD2 aligns across 14 bases. The CDR3 spans 18 residues. Trimming at V came to 4 bases and at J to 2 bases, leaving 8 bases not matched to a gene. The CDR3 DNA reads TGTGCCAGCAGTTGGGGGACTAGCGGGGGCCCACACACAGATACGCAGTATTTT. This encodes CASSWGTSGGPHTDTQYF.

This clonotype was seen repeatedly, ten times or more. This sequence joins TRBV4-3 and TRBJ1-2; TRBD1 matches at 7 bases. With 1 base clipped from V and 4 bases from J, the junction kept 12 bases outside the gene matches. CDR1 and CDR2 from the germline V gene are LGHNA and YSLEER. The CDR3 runs to 17 residues. CDR3 amino acids: CASSQGVRQGGGYGYTF. DNA for the CDR3: TGCGCCAGCAGCCAAGGAGTCCGACAGGGCGGCGGCTATGGCTACACCTTC.

This clonotype came up many times. The chain uses TRBV19 and TRBJ1-1, with D possibly TRBD1 on 5 matching bases. The CDR3 spans 15 residues. V lost 2 bases and J 4 bases, leaving 14 bases between the germline ends. Germline CDR1 LNHDA, CDR2 SQIVND (reference sequence). CDR3 nucleotide sequence: TGTGCCAGTAGTATATGGCGGGGAAGGGGCACTGAAGCTTTCTTT. Residues: CASSIWRGRGTEAFF. Drawing the rest from reference TRBV19 and TRBJ1-1, the complete variable domain is DGGITQSPKYLFRKEGQNVTLSCEQNLNHDAMYWYRQDPGQGLRLIYYSQIVNDFQKGDIAEGYSVSREKKESFPLTVTSAQKNPTAFYLCASSIWRGRGTEAFFGQGTRLTVV.

This clonotype was found many times. V gene TRBV6-1 combines with J gene TRBJ1-1; the D gene is possibly TRBD1 (5 bases). The CDR3 runs 14 residues. CDR1 and CDR2 (germline): MNHNS, SASEGT. Trimming took off 5 bases at V and 1 base at J, with 11 bases between the two ends. In DNA, the CDR3 is TGTGCCAGCAGTCCGGGACGGACGAACACTGAAGCTTTCTTT. Translation gives CASSPGRTNTEAFF.

The table lists this clonotype with many counts. This rearrangement joins TRBV28 to TRBJ1-4, with TRBD1 as a possible D gene (5 bases). The V end lost 5 bases, the J end lost 6 bases, and 13 bases lay between the germline ends. CDR1 and CDR2 (germline): MDHEN, SYDVKM. The CDR3 runs to 14 residues. This CDR3 reads CASSQTLGDEKLFF. CDR3 DNA: TGTGCCAGCAGTCAGACTCTGGGGGATGAAAAACTGTTTTTT.

The sample holds many counts of this clonotype. The rearrangement joins TRBV28 to TRBJ1-6; D remains ambiguous. The CDR3 has 15 residues. V was pared by 7 bases and J by 0 bases, with 10 bases between. Germline V CDR1 and CDR2: MDHEN, SYDVKM. The CDR3 spells CASTEASSYNSPLHF. The DNA for the CDR3 is TGTGCCAGCACCGAAGCCAGCTCCTATAATTCACCCCTCCACTTT.

This clonotype was seen a handful of times. The genes are TRBV10-3 and TRBJ2-5; D remains ambiguous. Between the trimmed V and J ends, which lost 0 bases and 5 bases, there was a span of 4 bases. This CDR3 contains 12 residues. Germline values: CDR1 ENHRY, CDR2 SYGVKD. CDR3 loop: CAISESTETQYF. CDR3 bases: TGTGCCATCAGTGAGTCGACCGAGACCCAGTACTTC.

In its sample, this clonotype was seen many times. CDR3 in DNA: TGCGCCAGCAGCTTGGGGACAGGGTCAGATACGCAGTATTTT. Its protein product is CASSLGTGSDTQYF. The chain employs TRBV5-1 and TRBJ2-3; TRBD1 matches 8 bases. The CDR3 has 14 amino acids. Germline V gene sequence: CDR1 SGHRS, CDR2 YFSETQ. Trimming cost V 0 bases and J 4 bases; bases outside gene matches: 1.

This clonotype appeared many times. CDR3 nucleotides: TGTGCCAGCATACGGACAGGGACTGAAGCTTTCTTT. This gives the protein CASIRTGTEAFF. The chain employs TRBV28 and TRBJ1-1; 8 positions match TRBD1. This CDR3 is 12 amino acids long. Losses at the gene ends were 7 bases for V and 5 bases for J; bases not matched to a gene: 3. Looked up from germline, CDR1 is MDHEN and CDR2 is SYDVKM.

This clonotype was observed at least ten times. V gene TRBV9 combines with J gene TRBJ2-1; a possible D gene is TRBD1 (5 bases). CDR1 and CDR2 from the germline V gene are SGDLS and YYNGEE. The CDR3 loop spans 13 amino acids. V was shortened by 5 bases and J by 6 bases, with 12 bases between the two germline ends. The CDR3 bases are TGTGCCAGCAGTATCACAGGTAGCAATGAGCAGTTCTTC. Translation gives CASSITGSNEQFF.

J is TRBJ2-1 and V is TRBV15, with 11 bases lining up with TRBD2. V trimming: 0 bases; J trimming: 7 bases; junction bases outside the gene matches: 8. Looked up from germline, CDR1 is LNHNV and CDR2 is YYDKDF (reference sequence). CDR3 length: 17 amino acids. The CDR3 loop is CATSRDLSGGAGNEQFF. In DNA, the CDR3 is TGTGCCACCAGCAGAGATCTTAGCGGGGGGGCAGGGAATGAGCAGTTCTTC.

The CDR3 region has the DNA TGTGCCAGCCCCCGGGGTAGCGGCGGCAATCAGCCCCAGCATTTT. Amino acids: CASPRGSGGNQPQHF. The chain is built from TRBV6-2 or TRBV6-3 and TRBJ1-5; the D is unclear. CDR1 is MNHEY, CDR2 SVGEGT, per germline. There are 15 residues in the CDR3. V dropped 8 bases and J dropped 2 bases, with 16 bases sitting between them.

The chain uses TRBV10-3 and TRBJ2-1, with 8 bases fitting TRBD1. With 6 bases clipped from V and 8 bases from J, the junction kept 24 bases outside the gene matches. In germline, CDR1 is ENHRY, CDR2 SYGVKD. This CDR3 contains 19 residues. CDR3 amino acids: CAIRGWAGGDVQAVHEQFF. In DNA, the CDR3 is TGTGCCATCAGGGGTTGGGCAGGGGGCGACGTCCAAGCAGTCCATGAGCAGTTCTTC.

This clonotype was recorded many times. The chain recombines TRBV11-2 with TRBJ2-1; 9 bases agree with TRBD1. With 5 bases clipped from V and 1 base from J, the junction kept 3 bases outside the gene matches. The length of the CDR3 is 15 residues. Germline CDR1 is SGHAT and CDR2 is FQNNGV. CDR3 nucleotides: TGTGCCAGCAGCCGGGGACAGGGATCCTACAATGAGCAGTTCTTC. Translated, it gives CASSRGQGSYNEQFF.

This clonotype occurred many times. The chain carries TRBV5-1 and TRBJ1-6; maybe TRBD1 (6 bases). This CDR3 is built from 15 residues. Trimming cost V 0 bases and J 4 bases, with 8 bases left between them. CDR1 is SGHRS and CDR2 is YFSETQ in the germline V gene. CDR3 nucleotide sequence: TGCGCCAGCAGCTTGGGACAGGATTATAATTCACCCCTCCACTTT. Encoded protein: CASSLGQDYNSPLHF. The whole variable domain, filled in from reference TRBV5-1 and TRBJ1-6, reads KAGVTQTPRYLIKTRGQQVTLSCSPISGHRSVSWYQQTPGQGLQFLFEYFSETQRNKGNFPGRFSGRQFSNSRSEMNVSTLELGDSALYLCASSLGQDYNSPLHFGNGTRLTVT.

This clonotype showed up many times. The J gene is TRBJ2-5, the V gene TRBV20-1; possibly TRBD2 for D (6 bases). The germline CDR1 and CDR2 sequences are DFQATT and SNEGSKA (reference sequence). Trimming cost V 6 bases and J 5 bases, with 13 bases left between them. This CDR3 region has 12 residues. CDR3 sequence: CSAPTSTETQYF. CDR3 DNA: TGCAGTGCCCCGACTAGTACGGAGACCCAGTACTTC.

The gene calls are TRBV7-3 and TRBJ2-6; 11 bases map to TRBD1. The trim removed 2 bases at V and 3 bases at J, leaving 9 bases unmatched. CDR1 SGHTA and CDR2 FQGTGA come from the germline V gene. This CDR3 contains 19 residues. The CDR3 reads CASSLHGQGAWLGANVLTF. DNA for the CDR3: TGTGCCAGCAGCTTACACGGACAGGGGGCTTGGCTTGGGGCCAACGTCCTGACTTTC.

This clonotype occurred a few times. The J gene is TRBJ2-3, the V gene TRBV7-2, with TRBD1 matching 7 bases. The CDR3 consists of 13 residues. After removal of 2 bases from V and 5 bases from J, the junction contained 1 base not matched to a gene. The germline CDR1 and CDR2 sequences are SGHTA and FQGNSA. CDR3 DNA sequence: TGTGCCAGCAGCTTAAGGGGGCAAGATACGCAGTATTTT. It yields the protein CASSLRGQDTQYF.

The V and J genes are TRBV5-1 and TRBJ2-1; 10 positions match TRBD2. Germline V gene sequence: CDR1 SGHRS, CDR2 YFSETQ. Trimming took 4 bases from V and 2 from J; bases not matched to a gene: 12. CDR3 length equals 18 residues. CDR3 nucleotide sequence: TGCGCCAGCAGCCTGGGAGCGGGGGGGCCCGGCACCTACAATGAGCAGTTCTTC. It translates to CASSLGAGGPGTYNEQFF. Looking up the rest from reference TRBV5-1 and TRBJ2-1 gives the full variable domain: KAGVTQTPRYLIKTRGQQVTLSCSPISGHRSVSWYQQTPGQGLQFLFEYFSETQRNKGNFPGRFSGRQFSNSRSEMNVSTLELGDSALYLCASSLGAGGPGTYNEQFFGPGTRLTVL.

This clonotype was seen repeatedly, ten times or more. The chain uses TRBV11-3 and TRBJ2-1; TRBD2 is a possible D gene (6 bases). V lost 3 bases and J 5 bases, leaving 11 bases between the germline ends. The CDR3 runs 14 residues. Per germline, CDR1 SGHNT and CDR2 YENEEA. This CDR3 reads CASSFGGVNNEQFF. The CDR3 DNA reads TGTGCCAGCAGCTTCGGCGGGGTTAACAATGAGCAGTTCTTC.

This clonotype was detected a few times. The V and J genes are TRBV2 and TRBJ2-3; the D gene is possibly TRBD1 (5 bases). From germline, CDR1 is SNHLY and CDR2 FYNNEI. CDR3 length equals 12 residues. Trimming took off 5 bases at V and 5 bases at J, with 8 bases between the two ends. The CDR3 DNA is TGTGCCAGCAGTTCTCAGGGAGATACGCAGTATTTT. As protein: CASSSQGDTQYF.

The V call is TRBV28, the J call TRBJ2-7, with 12 positions matching TRBD1. Trimming removed 6 bases from V and 5 bases from J; junction bases left unmatched: 8. From germline, CDR1 is MDHEN and CDR2 SYDVKM. This CDR3 spans 15 amino acids. Here the CDR3 reads CASSQGTGGDDEQYF. The CDR3 nucleotides read TGTGCCAGCAGCCAGGGGACAGGGGGCGACGACGAGCAGTACTTC. Combining the CDR3 with reference TRBV28 and TRBJ2-7 gives the whole variable domain DVKVTQSSRYLVKRTGEKVFLECVQDMDHENMFWYRQDPGLGLRLIYFSYDVKMKEKGDIPEGYSVSREKKERFSLILESASTNQTSMYLCASSQGTGGDDEQYFGPGTRLTVT.

The chain combines TRBV12-3 or TRBV12-4 with TRBJ1-2; tentatively, D is TRBD1 (5 bases). This CDR3 comprises 13 residues. V was trimmed by 6 bases and J by 7 bases, leaving 15 bases between them. The CDR3 here is CASRIGASRGYTF. CDR3 sequence (DNA): TGTGCCAGCAGGATCGGGGCCTCTCGTGGCTACACCTTC.

This clonotype was counted ten times or more. The chain carries TRBV28 and TRBJ2-7, with 7 bases lining up with TRBD1. Germline assignment: CDR1 MDHEN and CDR2 SYDVKM. J gave up 3 bases and V 5 bases, and 4 bases lay outside the gene matches. CDR3 length: 13 residues. CDR3 sequence (DNA): TGTGCCAGCAGTCCCGGGACAGTCTACGAGCAGTACTTC. It yields the protein CASSPGTVYEQYF.

This clonotype was recorded a few times. The chain has TRBV19 and TRBJ2-7; 10 bases line up with TRBD1. The CDR3 covers 14 residues. Trimming removed 4 bases from V and 6 bases from J; junction bases left unmatched: 6. The germline V gene encodes CDR1 LNHDA and CDR2 SQIVND (reference sequence). For the CDR3, the DNA is TGTGCCAGTAGTAACCGGGACAGGGGTCTCGAGCAGTACTTC. Its translation is CASSNRDRGLEQYF.

The genes are TRBV7-2 and TRBJ2-2, with 9 bases matching TRBD1. Trimming took 3 bases from V and 4 from J; bases not matched to a gene: 9. The CDR3 is made up of 17 amino acids. The germline gives CDR1 SGHTA, CDR2 FQGNSA. For the CDR3, the DNA is TGTGCCAGCAGCTTTCGACAGGGGGGGGGGGGCACCGGGGAGCTGTTTTTT. It translates to CASSFRQGGGGTGELFF.

V usage is TRBV7-3 and J usage is TRBJ1-1; possible D gene TRBD1, 6 bases. Per the germline V gene, CDR1 is SGHTA and CDR2 is FQGTGA. This CDR3 region has 15 residues. V gave up 8 bases and J gave up 0 bases, with 16 bases separating them. The CDR3 nucleotides read TGTGCCAGCGGGGGGGCGGGACCGATGAACACTGAAGCTTTCTTT. Protein product: CASGGAGPMNTEAFF.